The 27 T cell receptor beta chains in this list originate from one sample, sequenced in a study of T-cell reconstitution after alpha-beta-depleted transplantation in children. Unique molecular identifiers were used to barcode this TCRbeta library. TCRdb re-derived calls from the PCR reads in MiXCR, one entry per CDR3 protein. The sample lists some 550,000 distinct CDR3 sequences, about 18% occurring once. Sequencing used PBMCs from the stem cell graft donor, obtained from the stem cell graft. The receptor set was obtained from a human donor who donated a stem cell graft to a child with acute lymphoblastic leukemia.

The chain employs TRBV29-1 and TRBJ2-2; 7 bases fit TRBD1. The CDR3 has 14 amino acids. From germline, CDR1 is SQVTM and CDR2 ANQGSEA. The V segment lost 5 bases and the J segment 5 bases; nucleotides outside the gene matches: 8. CDR3 in DNA: TGCAGCGTTCAAGTCACAGGGGAAACCGGGGAGCTGTTTTTT. It yields the protein CSVQVTGETGELFF.

This chain uses TRBV20-1 with TRBJ2-3, with TRBD2 as a possible D gene (5 bases). The CDR3 length is 15 residues. The V end lost 0 bases, the J end lost 7 bases, and 17 bases lay between the germline ends. Germline CDR1 DFQATT, CDR2 SNEGSKA (reference sequence). The CDR3 DNA reads as TGCAGTGCTAGAGATCCGGGCAGAGGAGGAAATACGCAGTATTTT. Translated: CSARDPGRGGNTQYF.

This chain links TRBV7-9 with TRBJ2-5; TRBD2 aligns across 8 bases. The V and J ends lost 0 bases and 5 bases, in that order; junction bases with no gene match: 5. From germline, CDR1 is SEHNR and CDR2 FQNEAQ (reference sequence). This CDR3 has 15 amino acids. This CDR3 is CASSLAAGESETQYF. The CDR3 DNA follows: TGTGCCAGCAGCTTAGCAGCGGGAGAGAGTGAGACCCAGTACTTC.

This rearrangement joins TRBV29-1 to TRBJ1-2; 11 bases align to TRBD1. J lost 5 bases, V lost 7 bases, and 6 bases had no gene match. CDR3 length: 13 amino acids. Germline V lookup: CDR1 SQVTM, CDR2 ANQGSEA. CDR3 nucleotide sequence: TGCAGCGCCGGGACAGGGGGAGAATATGGCTACACCTTC. Translation: CSAGTGGEYGYTF.

The chain joins TRBV6-1 to TRBJ2-3, with a weak D call TRBD2 (7 bases). Germline V gene lookup returns CDR1 MNHNS and CDR2 SASEGT. CDR3 length equals 16 residues. Between the trimmed V and J ends, which lost 2 bases and 6 bases, there was a span of 18 bases. DNA of the CDR3: TGTGCCAGCAGTGAACTCGGGGGGCTTGGGCGCGATACGCAGTATTTT. Translating it yields CASSELGGLGRDTQYF.

CDR3 DNA sequence: TGTGCCAGCTACGACGGGGGTGGTCCCTACGAGCAGTACTTC. Its translation is CASYDGGGPYEQYF. The V gene is TRBV27, the J gene TRBJ2-7; D perhaps matches TRBD2 (6 bases). This CDR3 contains 14 residues. V lost 8 bases to trimming and J lost 2 bases, with 16 bases between them. The germline CDR1 and CDR2 sequences are MNHEY and SMNVEV (reference sequence).

This clonotype was seen only a few times. J is TRBJ2-7 and V is TRBV27, with D unresolved. This CDR3 contains 12 residues. The V end was cut by 3 bases, the J end by 5 bases, with 8 bases between. Germline-derived CDR1 and CDR2 are MNHEY and SMNVEV (reference sequence). Here the CDR3 DNA reads TGTGCCAGCAGTTTTTGGGGTCACGAGCAGTACTTC. This sequence encodes CASSFWGHEQYF.

This clonotype appeared a few times. The J gene is TRBJ1-1, the V gene TRBV12-3 or TRBV12-4, with a possible D match to TRBD1 (5 bases). V gave up 6 bases and J gave up 5 bases, with 16 bases separating them. The CDR3 spans 14 residues. CDR3: CASRGPPGLTEAFF. The DNA of the CDR3 is TGTGCCAGCAGAGGCCCCCCAGGGTTGACTGAAGCTTTCTTT.

This clonotype has just a few counts. The J gene is TRBJ2-4, the V gene TRBV7-8; 9 bases agree with TRBD1. J was trimmed by 4 bases and V by 8 bases; bases with no gene match: 6. Germline-derived CDR1 and CDR2 are SGHVS and FQNEAQ. The CDR3 contains 14 residues. The CDR3 region has the DNA TGTGCCAGCTCCCCCGGGACAGGGAAAAACATTCAGTACTTC. Residues: CASSPGTGKNIQYF.

The chain joins TRBV9 to TRBJ2-1; 11 nucleotides line up with TRBD1. V was pared by 2 bases and J by 3 bases, with 4 bases of the junction left unmatched. This CDR3 has 16 amino acids. Germline CDR1 is SGDLS and CDR2 is YYNGEE. This chain's CDR3 is CASSVMDRGLYNEQFF. The CDR3 DNA reads TGTGCCAGCAGCGTGATGGACAGGGGGCTCTACAATGAGCAGTTCTTC.

The chain joins TRBV4-2 to TRBJ2-3; TRBD2 matches 10 bases. With 4 bases clipped from V and 0 bases from J, the junction kept 13 bases outside the gene matches. The germline V gene has CDR1 LGHNA and CDR2 YNFKEQ. The CDR3 sequence is 19 residues long. CDR3 bases: TGTGCCAGCAGCCTGTTTCTAGCGGGAGAATTACCTAGCACAGATACGCAGTATTTT. Its protein product is CASSLFLAGELPSTDTQYF.

This rearrangement joins TRBV29-1 to TRBJ1-1; no firm D call. Per germline, CDR1 SQVTM and CDR2 ANQGSEA. V was shortened by 0 bases and J by 1 base, with 3 bases between the two germline ends. The CDR3 runs 12 residues. CDR3 loop: CSVEEQNTEAFF. The CDR3 DNA is TGCAGCGTTGAAGAACAGAACACTGAAGCTTTCTTT.

The CDR3 region has the DNA TGTGCCAGCAGCGCAGGAGGACAGTCCCTCTACGAGCAGTACTTC. This gives the protein CASSAGGQSLYEQYF. The chain recombines TRBV7-6 with TRBJ2-7; perhaps TRBD1 as D (6 bases). This CDR3 spans 15 amino acids. The V gene's germline CDR1 is SGHVS and CDR2 FNYEAQ. V was pared by 5 bases and J by 3 bases, with 17 bases between.

This clonotype was seen a few times. The chain recombines TRBV4-1 with TRBJ2-3; 11 nucleotides line up with TRBD2. Germline-derived CDR1 and CDR2 are MGHRA and YSYEKL. With V trimmed by 1 base and J by 3 bases, 3 bases remained unmatched. This CDR3 has 16 amino acids. In DNA form, the CDR3 reads TGCGCCAGCAGCCAAGTACTAGCGGGAGTAACAGATACGCAGTATTTT. It is translated as CASSQVLAGVTDTQYF.

This clonotype was picked up a small number of times. The genes are TRBV5-1 and TRBJ2-5; 7 bases line up with TRBD1. The ends lost 5 bases at V and 3 bases at J; junction bases unmatched: 10. Germline lookup yields CDR1 SGHRS and CDR2 YFSETQ. The CDR3 contains 15 residues. The CDR3 sequence: CASSARQGRKETQYF. In nucleotides, the CDR3 is TGCGCCAGCAGTGCCCGACAGGGACGGAAAGAGACCCAGTACTTC.

This clonotype was detected only a few times. V gene TRBV3-1 combines with J gene TRBJ2-5, with D possibly being TRBD2 (5 bases). The length of the CDR3 is 18 residues. CDR1 LGHDT and CDR2 YNNKEL come from the germline V gene (reference sequence). The V end was cut by 1 base, the J end by 1 base, with 19 bases between. Here the CDR3 reads CASSQGLRYLGLQETQYF. The CDR3 region has the DNA TGTGCCAGCAGCCAAGGGTTACGCTATCTAGGACTCCAAGAGACCCAGTACTTC.

This sequence joins TRBV27 and TRBJ1-2; 8 bases agree with TRBD1. The CDR3 covers 14 residues. Germline CDR1 and CDR2: MNHEY and SMNVEV (reference sequence). Trimming took 6 bases from V and 3 from J; bases not matched to a gene: 6. CDR3 residues: CASRPGTGYYGYTF. For the CDR3, the DNA is TGTGCCAGCAGGCCAGGGACAGGCTACTATGGCTACACCTTC.

V usage is TRBV11-2 and J usage is TRBJ2-7, with D hard to call. The ends were cut back, 0 bases at V and 1 base at J, with 10 bases in the middle. The V gene's germline CDR1 is SGHAT and CDR2 FQNNGV. The CDR3 is 15 amino acids. In DNA, the CDR3 is TGTGCCAGCAGCTTAGAGTTGCTGGCGTCCTACGAGCAGTACTTC. Protein: CASSLELLASYEQYF.

In this sample, this clonotype turned up a few times. The chain is built from TRBV9 and TRBJ2-1, with unresolved D. CDR1 is SGDLS, CDR2 YYNGEE, per germline. This CDR3 comprises 14 residues. Trimming left V 4 bases short and J 9 bases short, with 17 bases between. The CDR3 DNA follows: TGTGCCAGCAGCCTAGGCCCGCAAAGAGGTGAGCAGTTCTTC. Its translation: CASSLGPQRGEQFF.

This clonotype was seen a handful of times. The CDR3 DNA is TGTGCCAGCAGTCCCGGAGGACAAGCATACGAGCAGTACTTC. It is translated as CASSPGGQAYEQYF. The J gene is TRBJ2-7, the V gene TRBV27; perhaps D is TRBD1 or TRBD2 (5 bases each). This CDR3 region has 14 residues. The germline gives CDR1 MNHEY, CDR2 SMNVEV (reference sequence). The V end lost 5 bases, the J end lost 4 bases, and 15 bases lay between the germline ends.

The rearrangement uses TRBV5-1 and TRBJ2-7; D is unresolved. This CDR3 has 14 amino acids. Germline CDR1 is SGHRS and CDR2 is YFSETQ. V was clipped by 0 bases and J by 2 bases, with 9 bases between them. The CDR3 loop reads CASSLAETTYEQYF. Written as DNA, the CDR3 is TGCGCCAGCAGCTTGGCTGAAACCACCTACGAGCAGTACTTC.

This chain uses TRBV5-1 with TRBJ2-1; 8 positions match TRBD2. Germline loops: CDR1 SGHRS, CDR2 YFSETQ. V lost 3 bases and J lost 1; bases outside the gene matches: 12. This CDR3 is built from 18 residues. For the CDR3, the DNA is TGCGCCAGCAGCTCGGGACTAAGCGGGAGTTTTTCCTACAATGAGCAGTTCTTC. Its protein is CASSSGLSGSFSYNEQFF.

This clonotype was picked up a small number of times. The J gene is TRBJ1-1, the V gene TRBV2; no clear D gene. The germline V and J ends were trimmed by 5 bases and 1 base, with 14 bases remaining between them. Germline assignment: CDR1 SNHLY and CDR2 FYNNEI. This CDR3 region has 15 residues. In nucleotides, the CDR3 is TGTGCCAGCAGTCCGACGGAGTGGAGGAACACTGAAGCTTTCTTT. Translated, it gives CASSPTEWRNTEAFF.

This clonotype was seen many times. The chain has TRBV5-1 and TRBJ2-2, with 11 bases aligning to TRBD1. The CDR3 is made up of 16 amino acids. Trimming at V came to 2 bases and at J to 3 bases, leaving 3 bases not matched to a gene. The germline V gene has CDR1 SGHRS and CDR2 YFSETQ. This chain's CDR3 is CASSFRTGGDTGELFF. The DNA of the CDR3 is TGCGCCAGCAGCTTCAGGACAGGGGGCGACACCGGGGAGCTGTTTTTT.

In this sample, this clonotype turned up a few times. The chain joins TRBV6-4 to TRBJ2-3; tentative D call: TRBD2 (6 bases). CDR3 size: 15 residues. V was trimmed by 5 bases and J by 3 bases, leaving 15 bases between them. CDR1 and CDR2 from the germline V gene are MRHNA and SNTAGT. The CDR3 sequence: CASSKAGWRTDTQYF. The CDR3 DNA reads TGTGCCAGCAGTAAGGCGGGATGGCGGACAGATACGCAGTATTTT.

The gene calls are TRBV5-5 and TRBJ1-1, with D possibly TRBD1 on 6 matching bases. The CDR3 length is 14 residues. Germline CDR1 reads SGHKS; CDR2 reads YYEKEE (reference sequence). Trimming took 2 bases from V and 7 from J, leaving 15 bases between them. The CDR3 nucleotides read TGTGCCAGCAGCTTCCGGGGGGCGCGTGGTGAAGCTTTCTTT. Translated, it gives CASSFRGARGEAFF.

This clonotype has only a few counts. The rearrangement links TRBV4-2 to TRBJ2-4; D remains unclear. The V and J ends lost 4 bases and 1 base respectively, with 23 bases between them. The CDR3 is made up of 19 amino acids. Germline V lookup: CDR1 LGHNA, CDR2 YNFKEQ. This chain's CDR3 is CASSPILVGASMAKNIQYF. DNA of the CDR3: TGTGCCAGCAGCCCAATATTGGTTGGAGCGTCAATGGCCAAAAACATTCAGTACTTC.